This passage covers 13 T cell receptor beta chains from one sample sequenced in a study of T cells after yellow fever vaccination. TCRdb used MiXCR to reprocess the 5' RACE reads, holding one entry per CDR3 protein. Seen here are hundreds of thousands of distinct CDR3 sequences, about 12% observed once, and the top ten hold about 15%. The specimen comprised PBMCs, sampled on the day of the yellow fever booster vaccination. The receptors here all came from a man between 25 and 39 years old who received the YFV17D yellow fever vaccine.

This clonotype has more than one count but fewer than ten. This rearrangement joins TRBV29-1 to TRBJ2-7; possibly TRBD1 for D (6 bases). The CDR3 contains 13 residues. V gave up 5 bases and J gave up 0 bases, with 11 bases separating them. The germline V gene has CDR1 SQVTM and CDR2 ANQGSEA. CDR3 coding DNA: TGCAGCGTTACAGACAGGTTCTCCTACGAGCAGTACTTC. This translates into CSVTDRFSYEQYF.

This clonotype was seen many times. The chain uses TRBV29-1 and TRBJ2-3; no firm D call. Germline V gene data show CDR1 as SQVTM and CDR2 as ANQGSEA. The CDR3 contains 12 residues. V dropped 2 bases and J dropped 1 base, with 4 bases sitting between them. CDR3 sequence (DNA): TGCAGCGTTGAATCTGGCACAGATACGCAGTATTTT. Translation: CSVESGTDTQYF.

CDR3 in DNA: TGCAGCGTTGCGAGACAGGGGGGATTTGAGACCCAGTACTTC. Its protein product is CSVARQGGFETQYF. The gene calls are TRBV29-1 and TRBJ2-5; 9 bases align to TRBD1. The CDR3 has 14 amino acids. Looked up from germline, CDR1 is SQVTM and CDR2 is ANQGSEA. Trimming removed 4 bases from V and 5 bases from J; junction bases left unmatched: 8.

The chain employs TRBV20-1 and TRBJ1-3; D gene unclear. The CDR3 is made up of 14 amino acids. The germline V and J ends were trimmed by 3 bases and 3 bases, with 12 bases remaining between them. Germline CDR1 DFQATT, CDR2 SNEGSKA (reference sequence). CDR3 loop: CSASVGLGGNTIYF. CDR3 in DNA: TGCAGTGCTAGTGTCGGGCTAGGTGGAAACACCATATATTTT.

Many counts were recorded for this clonotype. The chain carries TRBV5-4 and TRBJ2-7, with a weak D call TRBD2 (6 bases). This CDR3 is built from 13 residues. The V end was cut by 4 bases, the J end by 6 bases, with 14 bases between. Germline CDR1 is SGHNT and CDR2 is YYREEE (reference sequence). Here the CDR3 reads CASSRDSLGEQYF. The CDR3 region has the DNA TGTGCCAGCAGCCGGGACTCCCTCGGCGAGCAGTACTTC.

This rearrangement joins TRBV3-1 to TRBJ2-7; D unresolved. Looked up from germline, CDR1 is LGHDT and CDR2 is YNNKEL (reference sequence). Between the trimmed V and J ends, which lost 3 bases and 2 bases, there was a span of 14 bases. The CDR3 spans 15 residues. CDR3 coding DNA: TGTGCCAGCAGCCAGGAGACGGGCTTCCCCTACGAGCAGTACTTC. Its translation: CASSQETGFPYEQYF.

V gene TRBV7-6 combines with J gene TRBJ2-2; D is undetermined. The V gene's germline CDR1 is SGHVS and CDR2 FNYEAQ. V lost 0 bases to trimming and J lost 5 bases, with 7 bases between them. This CDR3 has 14 residues. The CDR3 DNA reads TGTGCCAGCAGCTTAGCCTCCCGTACCGGGGAGCTGTTTTTT. This gives the protein CASSLASRTGELFF.

This clonotype was seen more than once but under ten times. V gene TRBV27 combines with J gene TRBJ2-7; the D gene is possibly TRBD1 (6 bases). The CDR3 sequence is 14 residues long. V was clipped by 6 bases and J by 3 bases, with 15 bases between them. Germline V gene sequence: CDR1 MNHEY, CDR2 SMNVEV (reference sequence). CDR3 in amino acids: CASRHTGIHYEQYF. For the CDR3, the DNA is TGTGCCAGCAGACATACAGGGATCCACTACGAGCAGTACTTC.

This sequence joins TRBV2 and TRBJ1-5; D is undetermined. Looked up from germline, CDR1 is SNHLY and CDR2 is FYNNEI. This CDR3 is 14 amino acids long. Trimming took off 1 base at V and 9 bases at J, with 13 bases between the two ends. CDR3 sequence (DNA): TGTGCCAGCAGTGAAGGGGTTGGGGTGAGGCCCCAGCATTTT. Residues: CASSEGVGVRPQHF.

The table lists this clonotype with a few counts. V gene TRBV20-1 combines with J gene TRBJ2-2; TRBD2 agrees at 10 bases. Germline values: CDR1 DFQATT, CDR2 SNEGSKA (reference sequence). The length of the CDR3 is 16 residues. V was pared by 3 bases and J by 5 bases, with 9 bases of the junction left unmatched. The CDR3 here is CSASAGTSVGTGELFF. The CDR3 DNA reads TGCAGTGCTAGTGCCGGGACTAGCGTGGGAACCGGGGAGCTGTTTTTT.

This clonotype was seen a few times. The chain joins TRBV20-1 to TRBJ2-3; no firm D call. This CDR3 contains 11 residues. Germline V gives CDR1 DFQATT, CDR2 SNEGSKA (reference sequence). CDR3 DNA sequence: TGCAGCGCGGATTTTTCGGATACGCAGTATTTT. Its protein product is CSADFSDTQYF.

This clonotype occurred many times. The chain carries TRBV5-5 and TRBJ2-7, with 7 bases that match TRBD1. Trimming at V came to 3 bases and at J to 5 bases, leaving 11 bases not matched to a gene. Looked up from germline, CDR1 is SGHKS and CDR2 is YYEKEE (reference sequence). The CDR3 has 15 residues. CDR3 protein: CASSSRQGLIDEQYF. Written as DNA, the CDR3 is TGTGCCAGCAGCTCTCGACAGGGTTTGATCGACGAGCAGTACTTC.

This clonotype was observed a handful of times. V is TRBV25-1 and J is TRBJ2-7; either TRBD1 or TRBD2 may supply D (5 bases each). Trimming removed 7 bases at V and 5 bases at J, with 9 bases between. The CDR3 is made up of 11 amino acids. The germline V gene encodes CDR1 MGHDK and CDR2 SYGVNS. The CDR3 loop reads CASKRGHEQYF. DNA of the CDR3: TGTGCCAGCAAGAGGGGTCACGAGCAGTACTTC.